This T cell receptor (beta chain) appears in the sequencing data of a study of blood T cell repertoires in COVID-19. Overall study context: Acute and convalescent COVID-19 samples came from the United States, Italy and Spain. From T cells, B-cell-depleted T cells, or PBMCs came the material, which was cDNA or gDNA.

Looked up from germline, CDR1 is WNHNN and CDR2 is SYGVQD (reference sequence). With V trimmed by 3 bases and J by 6 bases, 12 bases remained unmatched. The CDR3 consists of 16 residues. In the original workflow: By means of reference gene primer amplification, nucleated cell counts were estimated. TCRdb keeps only in-frame clones here, not all; method: immunoSEQ multiplex PCR. D and trimming were read from the DNA, whereas the V and J calls and clone size are those reported in that table. The sample includes approximately 72,000 clones, roughly 84% of them seen just once. This rearrangement joins TRBV10-1 to TRBJ2-7; 9 bases align to TRBD1. This clonotype originated in a man between 45 and 60 years old with active COVID-19. Sequencing was performed on peripheral blood. CDR3 bases: TGCGCCAGCAGTGACCTCCCTCGGGACAGGGCGGGCGAGCAGTACTTC. Translating gives CASSDLPRDRAGEQYF.